The 18 T cell receptor beta chains given below trace back to one sample, sequenced in a study of CD8+CD57+ T cells in acquired aplastic anemia (dated by TCRdb to 2016 to 2019). The sample was run on an Illumina HiSeq 2000. Genomic DNA was used as template for profiling of TCR beta VDJ combinations and CDR3 sequences. Starting from the raw public reads, TCRdb applied fastp trimming at Q25, assembled clones with MiXCR and retained in-frame beta chains. Rows are combined by CDR3 protein, so each entry shows the most common genes and DNA. The sample has 400,000 to 600,000 distinct CDR3 sequences on record, around 32% of them singletons. The ten largest make up less than 1% of the sample. The patients picked for sequencing were ones in whom flow cytometry had shown an expansion of CD8+CD57+ cells. The specimen sequenced was sorted CD4+, CD8+, or CD8+CD57+ T cells (not recorded which) from PBMCs. The receptors come from a human donor with aplastic anemia.

This sequence joins TRBV19 and TRBJ1-2; weak D call: TRBD1 (6 bases). The CDR3 totals 15 residues. CDR1 and CDR2 (germline): LNHDA, SQIVND (reference sequence). Trimming removed 4 bases at V and 2 bases at J, with 14 bases between. In nucleotides, the CDR3 is TGTGCCAGTAGTACAACCGGACAGACCAACTATGGCTACACCTTC. It specifies CASSTTGQTNYGYTF.

The chain recombines TRBV7-2 with TRBJ1-2; the D is unclear. The CDR3 sequence is 13 residues long. CDR1 is SGHTA, CDR2 FQGNSA, per germline. V lost 5 bases and J 4 bases, leaving 11 bases between the germline ends. CDR3 in amino acids: CASSQGGSYGYTF. In DNA form, the CDR3 reads TGTGCCAGCAGCCAAGGAGGAAGCTATGGCTACACCTTC.

The chain carries TRBV14 and TRBJ2-6, with unresolved D. V was pared by 4 bases and J by 0 bases, with 10 bases between. Looked up from germline, CDR1 is SGHDN and CDR2 is FVKESK. The CDR3 is 16 residues long. In nucleotides, the CDR3 is TGTGCCAGCAGCCCCGGGCTGTGCTCTGGGGCCAACGTCCTGACTTTC. Residues: CASSPGLCSGANVLTF.

The chain employs TRBV15 and TRBJ1-2; 8 bases map to TRBD1. This CDR3 is built from 14 residues. V gave up 3 bases and J gave up 8 bases; unmatched junction bases: 8. CDR1 and CDR2 (germline): LNHNV, YYDKDF (reference sequence). CDR3 nucleotides: TGTGCCACCAGCAGTGTAGGGACAGGACGGGGCTACACCTTC. This codes for CATSSVGTGRGYTF.

This clonotype was seen many times. This chain links TRBV2 with TRBJ1-1; D is perhaps TRBD1 (5 bases). Germline V gene data show CDR1 as SNHLY and CDR2 as FYNNEI. The CDR3 spans 15 residues. Trimming took 0 bases from V and 5 from J, leaving 13 bases between them. The CDR3 nucleotides read TGTGCCAGCAGTGAAGCTGGGCAGGGTGGGACTGAAGCTTTCTTT. Translated: CASSEAGQGGTEAFF.

The rearrangement uses TRBV29-1 and TRBJ1-2; no definite D call. V was cut by 5 bases and J by 7 bases, with 14 bases left in between. Germline V CDR1 and CDR2: SQVTM, ANQGSEA. The CDR3 is 12 residues long. The CDR3, as DNA: TGCAGCGTTTCCGATGGAGAGGGTGGCTACACCTTC. This codes for CSVSDGEGGYTF.

A few counts support this clonotype. The chain has TRBV7-3 and TRBJ2-2; D not certain. The CDR3 loop spans 14 amino acids. V was shortened by 3 bases and J by 2 bases, with 7 bases between the two germline ends. Germline V lookup: CDR1 SGHTA, CDR2 FQGTGA. In DNA, the CDR3 is TGTGCCAGCAGCTTCGACACAAACACCGGGGAGCTGTTTTTT. Protein sequence: CASSFDTNTGELFF.

The sample holds many counts of this clonotype. The gene calls are TRBV20-1 and TRBJ2-1, with 9 bases identical to TRBD2. The germline V gene has CDR1 DFQATT and CDR2 SNEGSKA (reference sequence). The CDR3 sequence is 14 residues long. Germline trimming cut 5 bases from V and 5 bases from J; bases unmatched to any gene: 7. The CDR3 spells CSAWLASGNNEQFF. The CDR3 coding sequence is TGCAGTGCTTGGTTGGCTAGCGGGAACAATGAGCAGTTCTTC.

At least ten counts were recorded for this clonotype. This chain connects TRBV24-1 to TRBJ2-3; 11 bases match TRBD2. Germline CDR1 KGHDR, CDR2 SFDVKD. V lost 5 bases to trimming and J lost 7 bases; unmatched junction nucleotides: 7. The CDR3 totals 15 residues. CDR3 nucleotide sequence: TGTGCCACCAGTGCCACTAGCGGGGGAGGTTATACGCAGTATTTT. Residues: CATSATSGGGYTQYF.

V usage is TRBV12-3 or TRBV12-4 and J usage is TRBJ1-5, with TRBD1 matching over 7 bases. Unmatched junction bases numbered 10, after V lost 6 bases and J lost 5 bases. This CDR3 has 15 residues. The CDR3 nucleotides are TGTGCCAGCAGCCGCGGGACAGTAGGCTATCAGCCCCAGCATTTT. The encoded protein is CASSRGTVGYQPQHF.

CDR3 loop: CASSYHGRAYEQYF. The CDR3 DNA reads as TGTGCCAGCAGTTACCATGGGAGGGCTTACGAGCAGTACTTC. V gene TRBV6-5 combines with J gene TRBJ2-7, with 7 bases matching TRBD2. The CDR3 spans 14 residues. Unmatched junction bases numbered 5, after V lost 2 bases and J lost 4 bases. In germline, CDR1 is MNHEY, CDR2 SVGAGI.

Turning to this clonotype: The junction shows a germline mismatch at one end, possibly a read error. This chain connects TRBV6-4 to TRBJ2-3; perhaps TRBD2 as D (6 bases). The CDR3 length is 15 residues. Per germline, CDR1 MRHNA and CDR2 SNTAGT. This CDR3 reads CASRDSRGDVDTQYF. The CDR3 coding sequence is TGTGCCAGCCGTGACTCGCGGGGCGACGTAGATACGCAGTATTTT.

This clonotype was observed many times. J is TRBJ2-7 and V is TRBV7-2; D may be TRBD2 (6 bases). The germline V gene encodes CDR1 SGHTA and CDR2 FQGNSA. The CDR3 consists of 15 residues. Trimming shortened V by 5 bases and J by 3 bases, and 17 bases separated the two germline ends. The DNA for the CDR3 is TGTGCCAGCAGCCCCAGGGACCGGGGGAGCTACGAGCAGTACTTC. This translates into CASSPRDRGSYEQYF. Together with reference TRBV7-2 and TRBJ2-7, the CDR3 gives the full variable domain: GAGVSQSPSNKVTEKGKDVELRCDPISGHTALYWYRQSLGQGLEFLIYFQGNSAPDKSGLPSDRFSAERTGGSVSTLTIQRTQQEDSAVYLCASSPRDRGSYEQYFGPGTRLTVT.

The gene calls are TRBV27 and TRBJ1-2, with D maybe TRBD1 (5 bases). The CDR3 covers 14 residues. Germline V CDR1 and CDR2: MNHEY, SMNVEV (reference sequence). V lost 6 bases to trimming and J lost 5 bases, with 16 bases between them. The CDR3 spells CASSPREGRYGYTF. DNA for the CDR3: TGTGCCAGCAGCCCGAGGGAGGGGAGGTATGGCTACACCTTC.

In its sample, this clonotype was seen a few times. The gene calls are TRBV6-2 or TRBV6-3 and TRBJ2-7; D possibly uses TRBD1 or TRBD2 (5 bases each). Germline values: CDR1 MNHEY, CDR2 SVGEGT. This CDR3 contains 12 residues. The ends were cut back, 5 bases at V and 6 bases at J, with 11 bases in the middle. CDR3 region: CASSRDLSEQYF. The CDR3, as DNA: TGTGCCAGCAGTCGGGACCTTTCCGAGCAGTACTTC.

The chain joins TRBV10-3 to TRBJ1-6, with D perhaps matching TRBD1 (6 bases). CDR1 is ENHRY, CDR2 SYGVKD, per germline. Trimming left V 6 bases short and J 5 bases short, with 8 bases between. The CDR3 sequence is 13 residues long. The CDR3 protein is CAIRQGDNSPLHF. The DNA of the CDR3 is TGTGCCATCAGACAGGGAGATAATTCACCCCTCCACTTT.

This sequence joins TRBV5-5 and TRBJ1-1; D is unclear. This CDR3 region has 13 residues. Germline V gene data show CDR1 as SGHKS and CDR2 as YYEKEE (reference sequence). The V end lost 3 bases, the J end lost 4 bases, and 10 bases lay between the germline ends. CDR3 amino acids: CASSSLFSTEAFF. The CDR3, as DNA: TGTGCCAGCAGCTCCCTGTTCTCCACTGAAGCTTTCTTT.

The chain carries TRBV19 and TRBJ1-2, with D possibly being TRBD1 (5 bases). The CDR3 contains 12 residues. V lost 6 bases, J lost 8 bases, and 13 bases lay in between. Germline CDR1 reads LNHDA; CDR2 reads SQIVND (reference sequence). CDR3 nucleotides: TGTGCCAGTAGGAAGGGGAATCAGGGCTACACCTTC. It yields the protein CASRKGNQGYTF.